This T cell receptor (beta chain) was found in a study of beta chain features in type 1 diabetes. About this clone itself: What it recognizes is unknown.

General study points: Shorter TCRB CDR3s, moderately but significantly so, were found in Type 1 diabetes patients in all four CD4+ subsets. It was among patients, rather than healthy donors, that naive, central memory and Treg TCRB repertoires appeared more similar.

V shed 2 bases and J 5 bases; nucleotides not matched to a gene: 14. In germline, CDR1 is SGDLS, CDR2 YYNGEE. The CDR3 extends over 17 amino acids. The entirety of the isolated RNA underwent reverse transcription, so expressed TCRB transcripts were sequenced. Profiling relied on immunoSEQ multiplex PCR, and the TCRdb table lists in-frame clones only, not all of them. The table has over 150,000 clones, 7% to 9% seen once. Each of the CD4+ naive, central memory, regulatory and stem cell-like memory populations was sorted via CD45RO/CCR7/CD25/CD127/CD95/CD27. The sequence came from a man between 18 and 35 years old with type 1 diabetes. The chain carries TRBV9 and TRBJ2-7, with 9 nucleotides matching TRBD1. The sample taken for sequencing was central memory CD4+ T cells from blood. The CDR3 reads CASSVTTGTGRIHEQYF. CDR3 bases: TGTGCCAGCAGCGTCACCACCGGGACAGGGAGAATCCACGAGCAGTACTTC.